These 21 T cell receptor beta chains share one sample of origin, sequenced in a study of T cells in Graves' hyperthyroidism and ophthalmopathy. RNA transcripts yielded amplified TCR beta CDR3 regions. The primer set for the first-round RT-PCR of the TCR CDR3 was HTBI. TCRdb reanalysed the multiplex PCR reads using MiXCR and keeps one entry per CDR3 protein. The data show about 570,000 distinct CDR3 sequences, with just over 45% seen just once and around a fifth held by the top ten. Input material: peripheral blood or thyroid tissue (not recorded which). The receptors were gathered from an adult woman with Graves' disease, either hyperthyroidism or ophthalmopathy (not recorded which).

This clonotype was observed many times. The J gene is TRBJ2-5, the V gene TRBV24-1; 10 bases map to TRBD2. V lost 11 bases to trimming and J lost 10 bases; unmatched junction nucleotides: 12. The CDR3 loop spans 13 amino acids. Germline V CDR1 and CDR2: KGHDR, SFDVKD. The DNA for the CDR3 is TGTGCCATAGGTGGAAGCGGGAGGGCCGACCAGTACTTC. It codes for CAIGGSGRADQYF.

This clonotype was seen repeatedly, ten times or more. V gene TRBV7-9 combines with J gene TRBJ1-3, with 10 bases fitting TRBD1. The ends lost 3 bases at V and 2 bases at J; junction bases unmatched: 4. This CDR3 region has 16 residues. Germline assignment: CDR1 SEHNR and CDR2 FQNEAQ (reference sequence). DNA of the CDR3: TGTGCCAGCAGCTTTCCCGGGACAGGGGCTGGAAACACCATATATTTT. Its translation: CASSFPGTGAGNTIYF.

The genes are TRBV7-9 and TRBJ2-7; TRBD1 is a possible D gene (6 bases). Trimming took 5 bases from V and 2 from J, leaving 13 bases between them. This CDR3 comprises 14 residues. The V gene's germline CDR1 is SEHNR and CDR2 FQNEAQ (reference sequence). The CDR3 bases are TGTGCCAGCAGCCACCGGGACAAGCCCTACGAGCAGTACTTC. Translation gives CASSHRDKPYEQYF.

In this sample, this clonotype turned up a few times. This chain connects TRBV2 to TRBJ1-5, with D uncertain. The CDR3 consists of 16 residues. Germline V gene lookup returns CDR1 SNHLY and CDR2 FYNNEI. V lost 0 bases and J lost 4, with 13 bases in between. The CDR3 loop is CASSEAIRTENQPQHF. CDR3 in DNA: TGTGCCAGCAGTGAAGCGATCCGGACCGAAAATCAGCCCCAGCATTTT.

This clonotype was found many times. The chain combines TRBV20-1 with TRBJ2-7; perhaps D is TRBD1 or TRBD2 (5 bases each). Germline CDR1 reads DFQATT; CDR2 reads SNEGSKA (reference sequence). V lost 6 bases and J lost 7, with 16 bases in between. This CDR3 spans 12 amino acids. The CDR3 loop reads CSARDLQEEQYF. In DNA form, the CDR3 reads TGCAGTGCCCGGGACCTTCAAGAGGAGCAGTACTTC.

This clonotype was seen ten or more times. The V and J genes are TRBV2 and TRBJ2-3, with TRBD1 matching over 8 bases. The CDR3 contains 14 residues. V shed 10 bases, J shed 2 bases, and the junction held 8 bases outside the gene matches. Germline loops: CDR1 SNHLY, CDR2 FYNNEI. CDR3 protein: CATTGQGPTDTQYF. Here the CDR3 DNA reads TGTGCCACGACTGGACAGGGCCCCACAGATACGCAGTATTTT. The full variable domain, completed using reference TRBV2 and TRBJ2-3, is EPEVTQTPSHQVTQMGQEVILRCVPISNHLYFYWYRQILGQKVEFLVSFYNNEISEKSEIFDDQFSVERPDGSNFTLKIRSTKLEDSAMYFCATTGQGPTDTQYFGPGTRLTVL.

In its sample, this clonotype was seen many times. This CDR3 reads CASSLRGGDTEAFF. DNA of the CDR3: TGTGCCAGCAGCTTACGGGGGGGGGACACTGAAGCTTTCTTT. The chain couples TRBV7-9 to TRBJ1-1, with D possibly being TRBD1 (5 bases). The V end was cut by 2 bases, the J end by 3 bases, with 10 bases between. Germline V lookup: CDR1 SEHNR, CDR2 FQNEAQ (reference sequence). The CDR3 sequence is 14 residues long. The whole variable domain, remainder taken from reference TRBV7-9 and TRBJ1-1, is DTGVSQNPRHKITKRGQNVTFRCDPISEHNRLYWYRQTLGQGPEFLTYFQNEAQLEKSRLLSDRFSAERPKGSFSTLEIQRTEQGDSAMYLCASSLRGGDTEAFFGQGTRLTVV.

V gene TRBV25-1 combines with J gene TRBJ2-5; D not certain. Trimming shortened V by 0 bases and J by 5 bases, and 10 bases separated the two germline ends. This CDR3 region has 14 residues. Looked up from germline, CDR1 is MGHDK and CDR2 is SYGVNS. DNA of the CDR3: TGTGCCAGCAGTGAATATCTCCCCCGGGAGACCCAGTACTTC. This encodes CASSEYLPRETQYF.

This clonotype appeared many times. This sequence joins TRBV19 and TRBJ1-6; D unresolved. The CDR3 totals 13 residues. Germline V CDR1 and CDR2: LNHDA, SQIVND (reference sequence). V lost 5 bases, J lost 11 bases, and 13 bases lay in between. DNA for the CDR3: TGTGCCAGTAGTTTCGGCGATCTGGCACCCCTCCACTTT. This encodes CASSFGDLAPLHF.

The chain uses TRBV5-1 and TRBJ1-4; D may be TRBD1 (6 bases). This CDR3 spans 13 amino acids. V was pared by 0 bases and J by 7 bases, with 7 bases between. Germline V gene data show CDR1 as SGHRS and CDR2 as YFSETQ. The CDR3 is CASSLGQAEKLFF. The CDR3 DNA sequence: TGCGCCAGCAGCTTGGGACAGGCTGAAAAACTGTTTTTT.

V and J are TRBV29-1 and TRBJ2-3; TRBD1 matches at 11 bases. The V and J ends lost 4 bases and 0 bases, in that order; junction bases with no gene match: 3. This CDR3 has 15 residues. Germline V gives CDR1 SQVTM, CDR2 ANQGSEA. The CDR3 coding sequence is TGCAGCGTTGGGGACAGGGGGGATAGCACAGATACGCAGTATTTT. Its translation: CSVGDRGDSTDTQYF.

There are many counts of this clonotype. This chain connects TRBV11-2 to TRBJ2-2; D might be TRBD2 (6 bases). The V end lost 5 bases, the J end lost 5 bases, and 12 bases lay between the germline ends. Germline CDR1 and CDR2: SGHAT and FQNNGV. This CDR3 is 14 amino acids long. CDR3 loop: CASSPTGVTGELFF. CDR3 nucleotides: TGTGCCAGCAGCCCAACGGGGGTAACCGGGGAGCTGTTTTTT.

CDR3 nucleotides: TGTGCCATCAGTGAGGAGGGGACCCTGAGAGAGACCCAGTACTTC. This encodes CAISEEGTLRETQYF. The chain joins TRBV10-3 to TRBJ2-5; possibly TRBD1 or TRBD2 for D (5 bases each). CDR1 is ENHRY and CDR2 is SYGVKD in the germline V gene. Trimming left V 2 bases short and J 4 bases short, with 14 bases between. This CDR3 has 15 residues.

The CDR3 DNA follows: TGTGCCAGTAGTATCAGGGAGGTAAATCAGCCCCAGCATTTT. Residues: CASSIREVNQPQHF. The rearrangement uses TRBV19 and TRBJ1-5; a possible D gene is TRBD1 (5 bases). V lost 3 bases and J lost 4, with 10 bases in between. This CDR3 spans 14 amino acids. The germline CDR1 and CDR2 sequences are LNHDA and SQIVND (reference sequence).

The V and J genes are TRBV2 and TRBJ2-7; D is possibly TRBD2 (5 bases). CDR1 and CDR2 (germline): SNHLY, FYNNEI. CDR3 length: 13 residues. V lost 6 bases and J lost 6, with 15 bases in between. CDR3 nucleotides: TGTGCCAGCAGCCAAAGAGAGGGTGGCGAGCAGTACTTC. Translating gives CASSQREGGEQYF.

The V and J genes are TRBV6-1 and TRBJ2-5, with 9 bases fitting TRBD2. J lost 6 bases, V lost 6 bases, and 17 bases had no gene match. CDR1 is MNHNS and CDR2 is SASEGT in the germline V gene. The CDR3 totals 17 residues. The CDR3 region has the DNA TGTGCCAGCAGCCCGCCCTACCTAGCGGGATTAGCCAAGACCCAGTACTTC. It codes for CASSPPYLAGLAKTQYF.

This clonotype showed up many times. The rearrangement links TRBV7-9 to TRBJ2-5, with D perhaps TRBD1 or TRBD2 (5 bases each). V lost 1 base and J lost 0, with 12 bases in between. The CDR3 contains 16 residues. The V gene's germline CDR1 is SEHNR and CDR2 FQNEAQ (reference sequence). In DNA, the CDR3 is TGTGCCAGCAGCTTAGGTTTAGGGGAGTACCAAGAGACCCAGTACTTC. Translation: CASSLGLGEYQETQYF.

Notes on this clonotype: A much larger clone is a single base away; this may be a read error. The V gene is TRBV5-1, the J gene TRBJ2-2; TRBD1 might be the D (5 bases). Per germline, CDR1 SGHRS and CDR2 YFSETQ. The CDR3 is made up of 12 amino acids. V lost 0 bases and J 13 bases, leaving 10 bases between the germline ends. CDR3 bases: TGCGCCAGCAGCTTGGGTCCAGGGTGGCTGTTTTTT. It codes for CASSLGPGWLFF.

Written as DNA, the CDR3 is TGTGCCATCAGTTTTGGACAGGGGACTGTGGTAGCGGAAAAACTGTTTTTT. Its protein product is CAISFGQGTVVAEKLFF. The V gene is TRBV10-3, the J gene TRBJ1-4; TRBD1 aligns across 9 bases. Trimming removed 5 bases from V and 8 bases from J; junction bases left unmatched: 15. The CDR3 sequence is 17 residues long. Germline V gene sequence: CDR1 ENHRY, CDR2 SYGVKD.

J is TRBJ1-6 and V is TRBV7-2, with a possible D match to TRBD1 (5 bases). The germline gives CDR1 SGHTA, CDR2 FQGNSA. The CDR3 spans 16 residues. Trimming left V 1 base short and J 4 bases short, with 11 bases between. The CDR3 DNA reads as TGTGCCAGCAGCTTAGACCGTCGGGGGTATAATTCACCCCTCCACTTT. This sequence encodes CASSLDRRGYNSPLHF. The variable domain in full, completed from reference TRBV7-2 and TRBJ1-6, reads GAGVSQSPSNKVTEKGKDVELRCDPISGHTALYWYRQSLGQGLEFLIYFQGNSAPDKSGLPSDRFSAERTGGSVSTLTIQRTQQEDSAVYLCASSLDRRGYNSPLHFGNGTRLTVT.

This clonotype has a count of ten or more. The gene calls are TRBV5-1 and TRBJ2-5, with D possibly matching TRBD2 (6 bases). The CDR3 contains 15 residues. With 1 base removed from V and 4 bases from J, the gap between germline ends came to 14 bases. Germline CDR1 SGHRS, CDR2 YFSETQ. CDR3: CASSLFRGARETQYF. In DNA form, the CDR3 reads TGCGCCAGCAGCTTGTTTCGCGGGGCCCGAGAGACCCAGTACTTC.